One and the same sample provided the 30 T cell receptor beta chains below, sequenced in a study of T-cell memory formation after mild COVID-19. From the 5' RACE reads, TCRdb called clonotypes with MiXCR, one entry per CDR3 protein. The sample consists of around 530,000 distinct CDR3 sequences, less than 25% of them appearing once. Material for sequencing was PBMCs or a T cell subset sorted from them (not recorded which). The receptors here all came from an adult woman who had mild COVID-19 (a few samples of this study predate the infection). Cell type and time point are not known.

The chain carries TRBV6-1 and TRBJ2-7; D assignment may be TRBD1 or TRBD2 (5 bases each). Germline V gives CDR1 MNHNS, CDR2 SASEGT. The CDR3 has 15 residues. V lost 0 bases, J lost 3 bases, and 12 bases lay in between. The CDR3 is CASSEAGVEVYEQYF. The CDR3 DNA reads as TGTGCCAGCAGTGAAGCGGGGGTCGAAGTCTACGAGCAGTACTTC.

This clonotype was counted between two and nine times. This chain connects TRBV29-1 to TRBJ2-5, with D possibly matching TRBD1 (6 bases). Trimming cost V 7 bases and J 5 bases, with 14 bases left between them. The CDR3 loop spans 12 amino acids. The germline gives CDR1 SQVTM, CDR2 ANQGSEA. CDR3 amino acids: CSDKTGGETQYF. The CDR3 DNA reads as TGCAGCGACAAGACAGGCGGGGAGACCCAGTACTTC.

This chain joins TRBV27 and TRBJ2-7; either TRBD1 or TRBD2 may fit D (6 bases each). V was cut by 5 bases and J by 3 bases, with 17 bases left in between. CDR3 length equals 15 residues. Germline V gene lookup returns CDR1 MNHEY and CDR2 SMNVEV (reference sequence). CDR3 region: CASSVADRTIYEQYF. The CDR3, as DNA: TGTGCCAGCAGTGTAGCCGACAGGACTATCTACGAGCAGTACTTC.

This clonotype showed up just a few times. The chain is built from TRBV5-1 and TRBJ2-2; TRBD2 agrees at 8 bases. Per germline, CDR1 SGHRS and CDR2 YFSETQ. The CDR3 totals 18 residues. Trimming removed 1 base from V and 0 bases from J; junction bases left unmatched: 8. The CDR3 reads CASSLFGSGATNTGELFF. Written as DNA, the CDR3 is TGCGCCAGCAGCTTGTTCGGTAGCGGGGCTACGAACACCGGGGAGCTGTTTTTT.

The chain joins TRBV7-2 to TRBJ1-6; unclear D gene. This CDR3 is built from 20 residues. V was shortened by 5 bases and J by 0 bases, with 23 bases between the two germline ends. CDR1 and CDR2 from the germline V gene are SGHTA and FQGNSA. The CDR3 here is CASSPRDPTRGSSYNSPLHF. CDR3 coding DNA: TGTGCCAGCAGCCCTCGGGATCCGACGAGAGGGAGCTCCTATAATTCACCCCTCCACTTT.

The chain joins TRBV6-5 to TRBJ2-3; 12 bases match TRBD2. CDR3 size: 20 residues. Germline CDR1 reads MNHEY; CDR2 reads SVGAGI. Trimming at V came to 2 bases and at J to 5 bases, leaving 17 bases not matched to a gene. CDR3 in amino acids: CASSYRPNPSSGGAVDTQYF. The CDR3 DNA is TGTGCCAGCAGTTACCGGCCTAACCCTTCTAGCGGGGGGGCGGTAGATACGCAGTATTTT.

The table lists this clonotype with a few counts. This chain uses TRBV14 with TRBJ2-3; no clear D gene. V was cut by 0 bases and J by 2 bases, with 12 bases left in between. The CDR3 is 16 amino acids. Germline-derived CDR1 and CDR2 are SGHDN and FVKESK. CDR3 sequence (DNA): TGTGCCAGCAGCCAAGAAAGGAGCGAATCCACAGATACGCAGTATTTT. Its translation is CASSQERSESTDTQYF.

The chain uses TRBV7-9 and TRBJ2-7; D not certain. The CDR3 is made up of 15 amino acids. Deletions cut 5 bases from V and 0 bases from J, with 14 bases between. Germline lookup yields CDR1 SEHNR and CDR2 FQNEAQ (reference sequence). This CDR3 is CASSPWARNSYEQYF. CDR3 DNA sequence: TGTGCCAGCAGCCCTTGGGCCCGCAACTCCTACGAGCAGTACTTC.

This clonotype came up a few times. The V and J genes are TRBV27 and TRBJ1-2; the D gene is possibly TRBD1 (6 bases). The V gene lost 4 bases and the J gene lost 1 base, with 13 bases spanning the gap. The V gene's germline CDR1 is MNHEY and CDR2 SMNVEV (reference sequence). CDR3 length: 15 amino acids. This CDR3 reads CASSSRGGFNYGYTF. The CDR3 nucleotides read TGTGCCAGCAGTTCCCGAGGGGGTTTTAACTATGGCTACACCTTC.

This clonotype came up a few times. The genes are TRBV9 and TRBJ2-6; D uncertain. The CDR3 totals 15 residues. Per the germline V gene, CDR1 is SGDLS and CDR2 is YYNGEE. V gave up 0 bases and J gave up 0 bases, with 4 bases separating them. The CDR3 is CASSVDSSGANVLTF. CDR3 DNA sequence: TGTGCCAGCAGCGTAGACAGCTCTGGGGCCAACGTCCTGACTTTC.

The chain combines TRBV15 with TRBJ1-3, with D perhaps matching TRBD1 (5 bases). V dropped 1 base and J dropped 0 bases, with 10 bases sitting between them. This CDR3 contains 16 residues. The V gene's germline CDR1 is LNHNV and CDR2 YYDKDF (reference sequence). CDR3 in DNA: TGTGCCACCAGCAGAGGAACAGGCTACTCTGGAAACACCATATATTTT. Its translation: CATSRGTGYSGNTIYF. The full variable domain, completed using reference TRBV15 and TRBJ1-3, is DAMVIQNPRYQVTQFGKPVTLSCSQTLNHNVMYWYQQKSSQAPKLLFHYYDKDFNNEADTPDNFQSRRPNTSFCFLDIRSPGLGDTAMYLCATSRGTGYSGNTIYFGEGSWLTVV.

There are a few counts of this clonotype. The chain employs TRBV7-9 and TRBJ2-3, with TRBD2 identical over 8 bases. Germline V gives CDR1 SEHNR, CDR2 FQNEAQ (reference sequence). The ends lost 6 bases at V and 0 bases at J; junction bases unmatched: 32. The length of the CDR3 is 24 residues. This CDR3 reads CASRISAGGPGLQFRDPSTDTQYF. The CDR3 nucleotides read TGTGCCAGCAGAATATCCGCGGGGGGTCCGGGACTTCAATTTCGAGATCCTAGCACAGATACGCAGTATTTT.

This clonotype was recorded at least ten times. This chain uses TRBV6-2 or TRBV6-3 with TRBJ2-1; TRBD2 agrees at 12 bases. The CDR3 contains 15 residues. CDR1 is MNHEY, CDR2 SVGEGT, per germline. Trimming took 3 bases from V and 4 from J; bases not matched to a gene: 1. CDR3 sequence (DNA): TGTGCCAGCAGTTATCTAGCGGGAGGGTACAATGAGCAGTTCTTC. Protein sequence: CASSYLAGGYNEQFF.

This clonotype was picked up a small number of times. V is TRBV5-5 and J is TRBJ1-5; possibly TRBD1 for D (6 bases). V lost 0 bases to trimming and J lost 1 base, with 14 bases between them. Per germline, CDR1 SGHKS and CDR2 YYEKEE (reference sequence). The CDR3 sequence is 17 residues long. The CDR3 loop reads CASSLAVGARSNQPQHF. The DNA for the CDR3 is TGTGCCAGCAGCTTGGCGGTGGGGGCTCGAAGCAATCAGCCCCAGCATTTT. Full variable domain (remainder filled in from reference TRBV5-5 and TRBJ1-5): DAGVTQSPTHLIKTRGQQVTLRCSPISGHKSVSWYQQVLGQGPQFIFQYYEKEERGRGNFPDRFSARQFPNYSSELNVNALLLGDSALYLCASSLAVGARSNQPQHFGDGTRLSIL.

The chain employs TRBV15 and TRBJ2-7; 8 nucleotides match TRBD2. The V gene end was trimmed by 1 base and the J gene end by 5 bases; junction bases not matched to a gene: 16. From germline, CDR1 is LNHNV and CDR2 YYDKDF (reference sequence). This CDR3 is 18 amino acids long. In DNA form, the CDR3 reads TGTGCCACCAGCAGAGTCTTGGGGGCCGGAGCGGGGGTCGACGAGCAGTACTTC. Amino acid sequence: CATSRVLGAGAGVDEQYF.

This clonotype was observed a handful of times. The gene calls are TRBV12-3 or TRBV12-4 and TRBJ2-1; TRBD1 aligns across 10 bases. V trimming: 5 bases; J trimming: 0 bases; junction bases outside the gene matches: 10. The CDR3 has 18 amino acids. The CDR3 here is CASSNRDRGRGSYNEQFF. Written as DNA, the CDR3 is TGTGCCAGCAGTAACCGGGACAGGGGAAGAGGCTCCTACAATGAGCAGTTCTTC.

This clonotype was observed many times. The chain's CDR3 is CASSLVREQYF. The CDR3 coding sequence is TGTGCCAGCAGCTTAGTACGCGAGCAGTACTTC. The V call is TRBV11-2, the J call TRBJ2-7; no reliable D call. Germline CDR1 is SGHAT and CDR2 is FQNNGV. V was cut by 1 base and J by 6 bases, with 4 bases left in between. The CDR3 covers 11 residues.

This clonotype was seen more than once but under ten times. The rearrangement uses TRBV7-6 and TRBJ2-3, with 8 bases that match TRBD2. CDR1 is SGHVS, CDR2 FNYEAQ, per germline. The ends lost 1 base at V and 0 bases at J; junction bases unmatched: 6. The length of the CDR3 is 17 residues. The DNA of the CDR3 is TGTGCCAGCAGCTTAGAAGCGGGGGTTCCTAGCACAGATACGCAGTATTTT. Its protein product is CASSLEAGVPSTDTQYF.

This clonotype has more than one count but fewer than ten. The J gene is TRBJ2-7, the V gene TRBV10-3; D ambiguous. Germline loops: CDR1 ENHRY, CDR2 SYGVKD. There are 15 residues in the CDR3. With 2 bases removed from V and 0 bases from J, the gap between germline ends came to 11 bases. This CDR3 reads CAISEGQMSSYEQYF. The CDR3 nucleotides read TGTGCCATCAGTGAGGGTCAGATGAGCTCCTACGAGCAGTACTTC.

As to this clonotype: A much bigger clone sits one base away, suggesting this may be a read error. The chain uses TRBV7-8 and TRBJ1-2, with TRBD1 as a possible D gene (5 bases). The CDR3 covers 12 residues. Trimming removed 5 bases from V and 4 bases from J, with 8 bases in between. CDR1 is SGHVS, CDR2 FQNEAQ, per germline. The CDR3 sequence is CASSQDIYGYTF. DNA for the CDR3: TGTGCCAGCAGCCAGGACATCTATGGCTACACCTTC. The variable domain in full, with the rest retrieved from reference TRBV7-8 and TRBJ1-2, is GAGVSQSPRYKVAKRGQDVALRCDPISGHVSLFWYQQALGQGPEFLTYFQNEAQLDKSGLPSDRFFAERPEGSVSTLKIQRTQQEDSAVYLCASSQDIYGYTFGSGTRLTVV.

Turning to this clonotype: The junction and the germline gene differ at one end; a read error may be behind it. The V and J genes are TRBV18 and TRBJ1-3, with D possibly TRBD1 on 6 matching bases. This CDR3 is 16 amino acids long. Germline assignment: CDR1 KGHSH and CDR2 LQKENI. CDR3 coding DNA: TGTGCCAGCTCACCCACCGGGGGCCCCTCTGGAAACAACATATATTTT. Protein product: CASSPTGGPSGNNIYF. Variable domain in full (rest from reference TRBV18 and TRBJ1-3): NAGVMQNPRHLVRRRGQEARLRCSPMKGHSHVYWYRQLPEEGLKFMVYLQKENIIDESGMPKERFSAEFPKEGPSILRIQQVVRGDSAAYFCASSPTGGPSGNNIYFGEGSWLTVV.

V gene TRBV19 combines with J gene TRBJ2-1; D gene ambiguous. V was trimmed by 9 bases and J by 4 bases, leaving 10 bases between them. The CDR3 totals 12 residues. Germline V CDR1 and CDR2: LNHDA, SQIVND (reference sequence). CDR3 amino acids: CASDDVYNEQFF. In DNA form, the CDR3 reads TGTGCCAGCGACGACGTATACAATGAGCAGTTCTTC.

This clonotype has only a few counts. This sequence joins TRBV7-3 and TRBJ2-1; 16 bases are shared with TRBD2. The germline gives CDR1 SGHTA, CDR2 FQGTGA. V lost 4 bases and J lost 1; bases outside the gene matches: 10. This CDR3 comprises 20 residues. CDR3: CASSSTPGLAGGLSYNEQFF. CDR3 nucleotides: TGTGCCAGCAGCTCTACGCCGGGACTAGCGGGAGGGCTATCCTACAATGAGCAGTTCTTC.

In this sample, this clonotype turned up once. The CDR3 protein is CAWSVAGTGAGAHYF. In DNA form, the CDR3 reads TGTGCCTGGAGTGTTGCCGGGACAGGTGCGGGGGCTCACTACTTC. The chain combines TRBV30 with TRBJ2-7; TRBD1 might be the D (8 bases). This CDR3 region has 15 residues. Germline V gives CDR1 GTSNPN, CDR2 SVGIG (reference sequence). Trimming stripped 0 bases from V and 13 bases from J, with 25 bases between.

This clonotype was observed a few times. No DNA is shown, since the ends of the CDR3 on it are uncertain; the CDR3 is the one TCRdb lists. The V gene is TRBV7-2, the J gene TRBJ2-1; the table gives TRBD2 as D, unverified against the DNA. Germline V gene data show CDR1 as SGHTA and CDR2 as FQGNSA. The CDR3 numbers 11 amino acids, ends counted. The CDR3 is CASSSSLEQFF.

This clonotype has a handful of counts. The chain uses TRBV6-2 or TRBV6-3 and TRBJ2-7; TRBD2 matches 7 bases. The germline V gene has CDR1 MNHEY and CDR2 SVGEGT. V lost 2 bases, J lost 3 bases, and 4 bases stayed unmatched. The CDR3 runs 14 residues. CDR3 in amino acids: CASSYALALYEQYF. The CDR3 DNA reads as TGTGCCAGCAGTTACGCACTAGCGCTCTACGAGCAGTACTTC.

J is TRBJ2-2 and V is TRBV2; 9 bases map to TRBD1. Germline lookup yields CDR1 SNHLY and CDR2 FYNNEI. This CDR3 spans 16 amino acids. Germline trimming cut 3 bases from V and 7 bases from J; bases unmatched to any gene: 9. The CDR3 loop is CASSETGTGSHGELFF. The CDR3 DNA reads as TGTGCCAGCAGTGAGACCGGGACAGGGAGTCACGGGGAGCTGTTTTTT.

This clonotype was counted only a few times. The chain is built from TRBV5-1 and TRBJ2-2; a weak D match, TRBD1 (5 bases). CDR1 is SGHRS and CDR2 is YFSETQ in the germline V gene. With 3 bases removed from V and 7 bases from J, the gap between germline ends came to 19 bases. This CDR3 is built from 16 residues. As DNA, the CDR3 is TGCGCCAGCAGCTCAAATAAAGGCGCAGGGATCGGGGAGCTGTTTTTT. This encodes CASSSNKGAGIGELFF.

This clonotype has only a few counts. The chain recombines TRBV6-5 with TRBJ2-1; 8 positions agree with TRBD2. V was clipped by 0 bases and J by 7 bases; unmatched bases: 8. Germline CDR1 is MNHEY and CDR2 is SVGAGI. This CDR3 is 16 amino acids long. CDR3: CASSYSQSAGGNEQFF. The CDR3 DNA reads TGTGCCAGCAGTTACTCGCAGTCGGCGGGGGGAAATGAGCAGTTCTTC.

This clonotype was recorded a few times. This rearrangement joins TRBV24-1 to TRBJ2-7, with 11 bases identical to TRBD2. Germline CDR1 is KGHDR and CDR2 is SFDVKD. The V gene end was trimmed by 3 bases and the J gene end by 5 bases; junction bases not matched to a gene: 5. This CDR3 has 15 residues. CDR3 protein: CATSDVLAGAHEQYF. CDR3 sequence (DNA): TGTGCCACCAGTGATGTACTAGCGGGAGCTCACGAGCAGTACTTC.